One sample yielded the 17 T cell receptor beta chains listed below, sequenced in a study of breast tumors, draining lymph nodes, adjacent tissues. TCRdb re-called the multiplex PCR reads through MiXCR, storing one row per CDR3 protein. Of 180,000 or so distinct CDR3 sequences in the sample, 31% were seen once. The lymph nodes were axillary draining lymph nodes from breast cancer patients. Sequenced sample: axillary lymph node tissue. The receptors originated from a female donor with breast cancer. Some clones in this sample may be carry-over from other donors' samples.

The chain couples TRBV7-2 to TRBJ1-2, with 9 bases lining up with TRBD1. The ends lost 4 bases at V and 5 bases at J; junction bases unmatched: 5. Germline values: CDR1 SGHTA, CDR2 FQGNSA. The CDR3 totals 14 residues. CDR3 protein: CASSSPGTGYGYTF. CDR3 DNA sequence: TGTGCCAGCAGCTCCCCAGGGACAGGGTATGGCTACACCTTC.

This clonotype came up many times. The chain carries TRBV14 and TRBJ2-1, with no clear D. Trimming cost V 6 bases and J 14 bases, with 17 bases left between them. Germline assignment: CDR1 SGHDN and CDR2 FVKESK. The CDR3 consists of 12 residues. The DNA for the CDR3 is TGTGCCAGCAGTCTCTTTAGCCCTGTCAAGTTCTTC. This encodes CASSLFSPVKFF.

This clonotype was counted at least ten times. The chain combines TRBV6-1 with TRBJ1-2; TRBD1 agrees at 7 bases. CDR1 and CDR2 from the germline V gene are MNHNS and SASEGT. V lost 5 bases, J lost 2 bases, and 5 bases stayed unmatched. The CDR3 has 14 residues. As DNA, the CDR3 is TGTGCCAGCAGTAAGGGACAGACCAACTATGGCTACACCTTC. Its translation is CASSKGQTNYGYTF.

In the case of this clonotype: A single base separates this from a much larger clone, so it may be a read error. The chain combines TRBV7-3 with TRBJ2-1; 9 nucleotides agree with TRBD1. The CDR3 loop spans 17 amino acids. With V trimmed by 2 bases and J by 11 bases, 16 bases remained unmatched. Germline V gene lookup returns CDR1 SGHTA and CDR2 FQGTGA. The CDR3: CASSLLGTGSPWNQQFF. DNA of the CDR3: TGTGCCAGCAGCTTACTCGGGACAGGGTCGCCTTGGAATCAGCAGTTCTTC.

As regards this clonotype: This clone may be a read error of a much larger clone one base away. This sequence joins TRBV5-5 and TRBJ2-5, with a weak D call TRBD1 (6 bases). Germline V gene lookup returns CDR1 SGHKS and CDR2 YYEKEE (reference sequence). The CDR3 totals 14 residues. V was cut by 4 bases and J by 5 bases, with 15 bases left in between. In DNA, the CDR3 is TGTGCCAGCAGCCCCCCAGGGGCGAAGGAGACCCAGTACTTC. Translation: CASSPPGAKETQYF.

Notes on this clonotype: A read error is possible here, since a much larger clone lies one base away. The rearrangement links TRBV6-1 to TRBJ1-5, with 8 bases matching TRBD1. CDR1 MNHNS and CDR2 SASEGT come from the germline V gene. This CDR3 is built from 18 residues. V dropped 5 bases and J dropped 4; count of bases not matched to a gene: 16. DNA of the CDR3: TGTGCCAGCAGTCAACACGAGGGGGCAGGGGGCCCTAATCAGCCCCAGCATTTT. Residues: CASSQHEGAGGPNQPQHF.

The chain carries TRBV29-1 and TRBJ2-7, with D possibly matching TRBD1 (6 bases). V was trimmed by 6 bases and J by 3 bases, leaving 12 bases between them. The CDR3 covers 12 residues. Germline V gives CDR1 SQVTM, CDR2 ANQGSEA. CDR3 DNA: TGCAGCGTGGGCCGGACAGTCTACGAGCAGTACTTC. Its protein product is CSVGRTVYEQYF.

This clonotype has only a few counts. This may stem from a read error, because a much larger clone lies one nucleotide away. The missing conserved phenylalanine or tryptophan at the end of this CDR3 makes a read error likely. This chain uses TRBV7-2 with TRBJ2-5; D is undetermined. Trimming took off 5 bases at V and 4 bases at J, with 14 bases between the two ends. Per the germline V gene, CDR1 is SGHTA and CDR2 is FQGNSA. There are 14 residues in the CDR3. CDR3 nucleotides: TGTGCCAGCAGCGTGCACTTAGGGCGAGAGACCCAGTACCTC. It yields the protein CASSVHLGRETQYL.

This clonotype was detected many times. The gene calls are TRBV19 and TRBJ2-3; 10 bases line up with TRBD2. CDR3 length: 15 amino acids. The germline CDR1 and CDR2 sequences are LNHDA and SQIVND (reference sequence). The V segment lost 4 bases and the J segment 9 bases; nucleotides outside the gene matches: 10. The CDR3 DNA reads as TGTGCCAGTAGTAGACTAGCGGGTGCAGAGGACACGCAGTATTTT. It translates to CASSRLAGAEDTQYF.

The chain links TRBV7-2 to TRBJ1-4; the match to TRBD1 covers 9 bases. The CDR3 sequence is 15 residues long. In germline, CDR1 is SGHTA, CDR2 FQGNSA. The V and J ends lost 1 base and 11 bases, in that order; junction bases with no gene match: 8. As DNA, the CDR3 is TGTGCCAGCAGCTTAGAAGCCGGGACAGGGAGGAAACTGTTTTTT. Its translation is CASSLEAGTGRKLFF.

This clonotype showed up many times. The V and J genes are TRBV2 and TRBJ2-2, with D possibly matching TRBD1 (6 bases). V lost 2 bases and J lost 5, with 6 bases in between. Looked up from germline, CDR1 is SNHLY and CDR2 is FYNNEI. This CDR3 spans 13 amino acids. The CDR3 sequence is CASSERGTGELFF. The CDR3, as DNA: TGTGCCAGCAGTGAAAGGGGGACCGGGGAGCTGTTTTTT. Filled out from reference TRBV2 and TRBJ2-2, the complete variable domain reads EPEVTQTPSHQVTQMGQEVILRCVPISNHLYFYWYRQILGQKVEFLVSFYNNEISEKSEIFDDQFSVERPDGSNFTLKIRSTKLEDSAMYFCASSERGTGELFFGEGSRLTVL.

This clonotype came up many times. The rearrangement links TRBV4-3 to TRBJ2-1, with D uncertain. The CDR3 has 14 residues. CDR1 and CDR2 (germline): LGHNA, YSLEER. V lost 3 bases and J lost 4, with 10 bases in between. CDR3 nucleotides: TGCGCCAGCAGCCAGTTACTAAAATACAATGAGCAGTTCTTC. This encodes CASSQLLKYNEQFF.

By its share, this clonotype is medium-sized. The V gene is TRBV27, the J gene TRBJ2-7; D is undetermined. CDR1 and CDR2 (germline): MNHEY, SMNVEV (reference sequence). The CDR3 contains 12 residues. V dropped 2 bases and J dropped 7 bases, with 9 bases sitting between them. This chain's CDR3 is CASSLQSREQYF. CDR3 DNA sequence: TGTGCCAGCAGTTTACAGTCGCGGGAGCAGTACTTC.

V gene TRBV7-2 combines with J gene TRBJ2-7; 10 bases are a match to TRBD2. This CDR3 spans 16 amino acids. The V gene end was trimmed by 0 bases and the J gene end by 6 bases; junction bases not matched to a gene: 8. CDR1 is SGHTA, CDR2 FQGNSA, per germline. The CDR3 DNA reads TGTGCCAGCAGCTTAGCGACTAGCGGGCTTTCCCGCGAGCAGTACTTC. Its translation is CASSLATSGLSREQYF.

There are many counts of this clonotype. CDR3 in amino acids: CASSLITANYGYTF. The CDR3, as DNA: TGTGCCAGCAGCTTGATCACAGCAAACTATGGCTACACCTTC. The chain links TRBV5-6 to TRBJ1-2; unclear D gene. The germline V and J ends were trimmed by 1 base and 2 bases, with 9 bases remaining between them. Germline CDR1 reads SGHDT; CDR2 reads YYEEEE. The length of the CDR3 is 14 residues.

Ten or more counts support this clonotype. The chain has TRBV20-1 and TRBJ2-5; possible D gene TRBD2, 6 bases. This CDR3 contains 12 residues. Deletions cut 3 bases from V and 5 bases from J, with 10 bases between. CDR1 DFQATT and CDR2 SNEGSKA come from the germline V gene (reference sequence). The CDR3 bases are TGCAGTGCTAGTGTGGGGAGGGAGACCCAGTACTTC. Amino acid sequence: CSASVGRETQYF.

About this clonotype itself: A much larger clone differs from this one at a single base, so this may be a read error. V is TRBV6-1 and J is TRBJ2-1; no definite D call. The CDR3 sequence is 15 residues long. CDR1 MNHNS and CDR2 SASEGT come from the germline V gene. V was trimmed by 5 bases and J by 3 bases, leaving 14 bases between them. CDR3: CASSQDPAFYNEQFF. In DNA, the CDR3 is TGTGCCAGCAGTCAGGACCCCGCATTCTACAATGAGCAGTTCTTC.